The next 28 T cell receptor beta chains were all read from a single sample in a study of CD8 T cells in ankylosing spondylitis. Study-wide results and caveats: Typical of ankylosing spondylitis blood, it appeared, was a TCR beta motif of fewer than ten highly homologous variants.

Each CDR3 protein is one row after TCRdb ran MiXCR on the 5' RACE reads. The repertoire consists of approximately 400,000 distinct CDR3 sequences, with over 15% occurring once and the leading ten covering under 1.2%. No antigen has been assigned to these receptors. Sequenced input: blood, either unsorted or a sorted T cell fraction (not recorded which). All receptors derive from a male donor with ankylosing spondylitis.

The V gene is TRBV24-1, the J gene TRBJ2-1; perhaps TRBD2 as D (7 bases). CDR3 length: 12 amino acids. Germline V lookup: CDR1 KGHDR, CDR2 SFDVKD. V shed 7 bases and J shed 12 bases, with 15 bases lying between them. CDR3 sequence: CATSPGGERQFF. The CDR3 coding sequence is TGTGCCACCAGCCCGGGGGGCGAGAGGCAGTTCTTC.

V usage is TRBV7-9 and J usage is TRBJ2-7; TRBD2 aligns across 7 bases. Per the germline V gene, CDR1 is SEHNR and CDR2 is FQNEAQ (reference sequence). The length of the CDR3 is 13 residues. The V gene end was trimmed by 1 base and the J gene end by 6 bases; junction bases not matched to a gene: 3. The chain's CDR3 is CASSLDGGTEQYF. The CDR3 DNA reads as TGTGCCAGCAGCTTAGACGGGGGGACCGAGCAGTACTTC.

The rearrangement links TRBV28 to TRBJ2-7; D is unresolved. This CDR3 spans 17 amino acids. The V gene lost 3 bases and the J gene lost 4 bases, with 22 bases spanning the gap. In germline, CDR1 is MDHEN, CDR2 SYDVKM. The CDR3, as DNA: TGTGCCAGCAGTTTTATAGTAGGACGGATAAAGGGTTACGAGCAGTACTTC. This translates into CASSFIVGRIKGYEQYF.

This clonotype was observed a handful of times. The chain carries TRBV7-2 and TRBJ2-2; possible D gene TRBD1, 7 bases. The CDR3 has 17 residues. CDR1 SGHTA and CDR2 FQGNSA come from the germline V gene. V was cut by 1 base and J by 6 bases, with 18 bases left in between. The CDR3 sequence: CASSLVGGKQGAGELFF. CDR3 sequence (DNA): TGTGCCAGCAGCTTAGTCGGAGGGAAGCAGGGGGCCGGGGAGCTGTTTTTT. Full variable domain (outside the CDR3, taken from reference TRBV7-2 and TRBJ2-2): GAGVSQSPSNKVTEKGKDVELRCDPISGHTALYWYRQSLGQGLEFLIYFQGNSAPDKSGLPSDRFSAERTGGSVSTLTIQRTQQEDSAVYLCASSLVGGKQGAGELFFGEGSRLTVL.

This clonotype was seen a few times. The chain uses TRBV19 and TRBJ2-5; TRBD2 aligns across 11 bases. The J segment lost 3 bases and the V segment lost 5 bases, leaving 5 bases of the junction unmatched. CDR1 is LNHDA, CDR2 SQIVND, per germline (reference sequence). The CDR3 is 15 residues long. CDR3 DNA sequence: TGTGCCAGTAGTCCGGGACTAGCGGCAGAAGAGACCCAGTACTTC. As protein: CASSPGLAAEETQYF.

Ten or more counts support this clonotype. The chain links TRBV5-1 to TRBJ2-4, with D tentatively TRBD2 (7 bases). V lost 0 bases and J 0 bases, leaving 25 bases between the germline ends. The CDR3 contains 21 residues. Germline CDR1 and CDR2: SGHRS and YFSETQ. The CDR3 sequence is CASSLEPGGREPHVAKNIQYF. As DNA, the CDR3 is TGCGCCAGCAGCTTGGAACCCGGGGGGCGGGAACCTCATGTAGCCAAAAACATTCAGTACTTC.

This chain uses TRBV6-2 or TRBV6-3 with TRBJ2-2; 12 bases agree with TRBD2. Germline V gene data show CDR1 as MNHEY and CDR2 as SVGEGT. Trimming removed 4 bases from V and 6 bases from J; junction bases left unmatched: 9. This CDR3 region has 17 residues. CDR3 protein: CASSSASTSGSPGELFF. CDR3 in DNA: TGTGCCAGCAGTTCGGCGTCGACTAGCGGGAGTCCCGGGGAGCTGTTTTTT.

This clonotype showed up many times. This sequence joins TRBV12-3 or TRBV12-4 and TRBJ2-1; TRBD1 or TRBD2 may be the D gene (5 bases each). The V end was cut by 6 bases, the J end by 11 bases, with 17 bases between. This CDR3 spans 13 amino acids. The CDR3 protein is CASSRQTGPKQFF. The CDR3 region has the DNA TGTGCCAGCAGCCGCCAAACGGGGCCCAAGCAGTTCTTC.

V gene TRBV12-3 or TRBV12-4 combines with J gene TRBJ2-7, with 7 bases aligning to TRBD1. The V gene end was trimmed by 5 bases and the J gene end by 7 bases; junction bases not matched to a gene: 14. This CDR3 region has 15 residues. CDR3 protein: CASSLGTAALGEQYF. The CDR3, as DNA: TGTGCCAGCAGTCTGGGGACAGCCGCGTTAGGTGAGCAGTACTTC.

This clonotype has only a few counts. CDR3 protein: CASSFQTYGTHGYTF. Here the CDR3 DNA reads TGTGCCAGCAGTTTCCAGACCTACGGGACGCATGGCTACACCTTC. The genes are TRBV27 and TRBJ1-2; the D gene is possibly TRBD1 (5 bases). Germline V gene lookup returns CDR1 MNHEY and CDR2 SMNVEV (reference sequence). This CDR3 has 15 amino acids. The V end was cut by 3 bases, the J end by 6 bases, with 17 bases between.

This sequence joins TRBV24-1 and TRBJ2-5; D might be TRBD1 (5 bases). Trimming removed 3 bases at V and 13 bases at J, with 17 bases between. The CDR3 loop spans 13 amino acids. CDR1 and CDR2 (germline): KGHDR, SFDVKD. CDR3 in DNA: TGTGCCACCAGTGATCCCCCGACAGCGCAACTGTACTTC. Amino acids: CATSDPPTAQLYF.

This clonotype was detected many times. This chain links TRBV20-1 with TRBJ1-1; no firm D call. The germline CDR1 and CDR2 sequences are DFQATT and SNEGSKA (reference sequence). The CDR3 is 11 residues long. V was clipped by 6 bases and J by 2 bases, with 7 bases between them. The CDR3 sequence: CSATPNTEAFF. CDR3 bases: TGCAGTGCGACACCAAACACTGAAGCTTTCTTT.

This clonotype was detected a few times. Written as DNA, the CDR3 is TGCAGCGTTGAGAAGGGGGGCCCCTATGGCTACACCTTC. The encoded protein is CSVEKGGPYGYTF. V gene TRBV29-1 combines with J gene TRBJ1-2; maybe TRBD1 (6 bases). V shed 3 bases and J shed 4 bases, with 12 bases lying between them. The germline V gene encodes CDR1 SQVTM and CDR2 ANQGSEA. This CDR3 has 13 residues.

The chain links TRBV2 to TRBJ2-1; 7 bases match TRBD1. CDR3 length equals 15 residues. Germline loops: CDR1 SNHLY, CDR2 FYNNEI. Trimming cost V 5 bases and J 6 bases; bases outside gene matches: 10. CDR3: CASSLRDTGANEQFF. The DNA for the CDR3 is TGTGCCAGCAGTCTACGGGACACAGGGGCCAATGAGCAGTTCTTC.

This clonotype occurred a few times. The chain has TRBV6-2 or TRBV6-3 and TRBJ2-7; D remains unclear. Germline V gene lookup returns CDR1 MNHEY and CDR2 SVGEGT. Trimming took 7 bases from V and 3 from J, leaving 13 bases between them. This CDR3 spans 13 amino acids. This CDR3 reads CASKRGGGYEQYF. The CDR3 coding sequence is TGTGCCAGCAAACGTGGCGGTGGCTACGAGCAGTACTTC.

This clonotype was observed many times. The chain employs TRBV12-3 or TRBV12-4 and TRBJ2-1; a weak D match, TRBD2 (6 bases). The CDR3 covers 15 residues. The ends were cut back, 8 bases at V and 0 bases at J, with 14 bases in the middle. CDR3 amino acids: CASGGTFSSYNEQFF. In nucleotides, the CDR3 is TGTGCCAGCGGAGGGACTTTCTCCTCCTACAATGAGCAGTTCTTC.

The rearrangement joins TRBV20-1 to TRBJ1-6; D uncertain. With 0 bases removed from V and 2 bases from J, the gap between germline ends came to 14 bases. The CDR3 has 17 amino acids. In germline, CDR1 is DFQATT, CDR2 SNEGSKA (reference sequence). CDR3: CSARDRGPAAYNSPLHF. DNA of the CDR3: TGCAGTGCTAGAGATCGGGGTCCAGCAGCCTATAATTCACCCCTCCACTTT.

The rearrangement links TRBV6-2 or TRBV6-3 to TRBJ2-2; 9 positions agree with TRBD1. The CDR3 has 16 amino acids. V lost 6 bases, J lost 2 bases, and 7 bases stayed unmatched. In germline, CDR1 is MNHEY, CDR2 SVGEGT. The CDR3 loop reads CASRRGTGSNTGELFF. The CDR3, as DNA: TGTGCCAGCAGGCGCGGGACAGGGAGTAACACCGGGGAGCTGTTTTTT.

The rearrangement joins TRBV20-1 to TRBJ2-7, with D perhaps TRBD1 or TRBD2 (7 bases each). The V end was cut by 6 bases, the J end by 3 bases, with 18 bases between. This CDR3 is 14 amino acids long. Germline lookup yields CDR1 DFQATT and CDR2 SNEGSKA (reference sequence). CDR3 in DNA: TGCAGTGCCCCAGGGGGAGGGGCACGCTACGAGCAGTACTTC. It yields the protein CSAPGGGARYEQYF.

Many counts were recorded for this clonotype. The V call is TRBV3-1, the J call TRBJ2-1; 7 bases fit TRBD2. The ends lost 3 bases at V and 3 bases at J; junction bases unmatched: 5. CDR3 size: 15 residues. The germline CDR1 and CDR2 sequences are LGHDT and YNNKEL (reference sequence). DNA of the CDR3: TGTGCCAGCAGCCAGGGACTATCCGTCTACAATGAGCAGTTCTTC. Translation gives CASSQGLSVYNEQFF.

This clonotype was picked up a small number of times. V is TRBV5-1 and J is TRBJ1-4; possible D gene TRBD1, 6 bases. V lost 0 bases and J lost 6, with 9 bases in between. Per the germline V gene, CDR1 is SGHRS and CDR2 is YFSETQ. This CDR3 contains 14 residues. CDR3 loop: CASSLAGADEKLFF. CDR3 nucleotide sequence: TGCGCCAGCAGCTTGGCGGGGGCGGATGAAAAACTGTTTTTT.

This clonotype has ten or more counts. V usage is TRBV4-1 and J usage is TRBJ2-5; 8 nucleotides align to TRBD1. Germline V CDR1 and CDR2: MGHRA, YSYEKL. CDR3 length: 16 amino acids. The V and J ends lost 1 base and 4 bases, in that order; junction bases with no gene match: 8. CDR3 DNA: TGCGCCAGCAGCCAAGGAACCGGGACAGGAGGAGAGACCCAGTACTTC. Protein sequence: CASSQGTGTGGETQYF.

The chain links TRBV20-1 to TRBJ2-3; D gene uncertain. Between the trimmed V and J ends, which lost 4 bases and 3 bases, there was a span of 5 bases. Germline V gives CDR1 DFQATT, CDR2 SNEGSKA (reference sequence). This CDR3 is 11 amino acids long. CDR3 DNA sequence: TGCAGTGCTACCGTAACAGATACGCAGTATTTT. It specifies CSATVTDTQYF.

The chain couples TRBV7-2 to TRBJ1-1, with TRBD1 matching over 9 bases. With 0 bases clipped from V and 7 bases from J, the junction kept 3 bases outside the gene matches. CDR3 length: 14 amino acids. Germline CDR1 and CDR2: SGHTA and FQGNSA. The CDR3 loop is CASSLALDRGEAFF. CDR3 bases: TGTGCCAGCAGCTTAGCCCTGGACAGGGGTGAAGCTTTCTTT.

The chain is built from TRBV6-2 or TRBV6-3 and TRBJ1-2, with D tentatively TRBD1 (6 bases). This CDR3 contains 17 residues. Germline V CDR1 and CDR2: MNHEY, SVGEGT. Trimming took off 6 bases at V and 6 bases at J, with 26 bases between the two ends. CDR3 sequence (DNA): TGTGCCAGCAGCCCCAGGGGCCTCGACCGCGAACTGAATGGCTACACCTTC. This encodes CASSPRGLDRELNGYTF.

V gene TRBV7-2 combines with J gene TRBJ2-3, with D possibly being TRBD2 (6 bases). The CDR3 runs to 14 residues. Germline CDR1 is SGHTA and CDR2 is FQGNSA. Trimming removed 1 base from V and 5 bases from J, with 10 bases in between. CDR3 sequence: CASSLVEGLDTQYF. CDR3 nucleotides: TGTGCCAGCAGCTTAGTGGAGGGGCTAGATACGCAGTATTTT.

This clonotype was observed a few times. The chain joins TRBV3-1 to TRBJ2-1; the D gene is possibly TRBD2 (6 bases). The germline V and J ends were trimmed by 3 bases and 1 base, with 16 bases remaining between them. The CDR3 totals 17 residues. The germline V gene has CDR1 LGHDT and CDR2 YNNKEL (reference sequence). CDR3 coding DNA: TGTGCCAGCAGCCATTTAGGGACTTCAACTTCCTACAATGAGCAGTTCTTC. This translates into CASSHLGTSTSYNEQFF.

Only a few counts were recorded for this clonotype. The chain uses TRBV12-3 or TRBV12-4 and TRBJ1-4; D gene uncertain. V lost 3 bases to trimming and J lost 5 bases, with 4 bases between them. This CDR3 contains 12 residues. The chain's CDR3 is CASSLRNEKLFF. Here the CDR3 DNA reads TGTGCCAGCAGTTTGAGGAATGAAAAACTGTTTTTT.